The 22 T cell receptor beta chains presented below share a single source sample, sequenced in a study of cytomegalovirus exposure and HLA in healthy donors. The primer mix had 60 Vbeta and 13 Jbeta primers. Here immunoSEQ multiplex PCR was the method, and the copy in TCRdb shows in-frame clones only, minus some. This repertoire shows approximately 110,000 clones, under 80% found once; its top ten account for about 12%. Sequenced sample: PBMCs. These receptors were obtained from a woman aged 60-75 years in good health and CMV-seropositive.

V and J are TRBV13 and TRBJ1-1, with D hard to call. Trimming cost V 4 bases and J 5 bases, with 11 bases left between them. CDR3 size: 13 residues. Germline CDR1 and CDR2: PRHDT and FYEKMQ (reference sequence). For the CDR3, the DNA is TGTGCCAGCAGCTCCGGGGTTTGGACTGAAGCTTTCTTT. Translation: CASSSGVWTEAFF.

This clone was picked up a small number of times. The chain has TRBV11-1 and TRBJ2-1, with TRBD2 as a possible D gene (6 bases). V was cut by 3 bases and J by 7 bases, with 10 bases left in between. Germline V gene sequence: CDR1 SGHAT, CDR2 FQDESV (reference sequence). The CDR3 has 13 amino acids. CDR3 sequence: CASSLGGQNEQFF. CDR3 bases: TGTGCCAGCAGCTTGGGGGGTCAGAATGAGCAGTTCTTC.

This sequence joins TRBV7-9 and TRBJ2-1, with 8 positions matching TRBD1. V shed 7 bases, J shed 1 base, and the junction held 6 bases outside the gene matches. The germline CDR1 and CDR2 sequences are SEHNR and FQNEAQ (reference sequence). The CDR3 length is 15 residues. In DNA, the CDR3 is TGTGCCAGCACCTCGGGACAGGTTTCCTACAATGAGCAGTTCTTC. Translation gives CASTSGQVSYNEQFF. Full variable domain (rest looked up from reference TRBV7-9 and TRBJ2-1): DTGVSQNPRHKITKRGQNVTFRCDPISEHNRLYWYRQTLGQGPEFLTYFQNEAQLEKSRLLSDRFSAERPKGSFSTLEIQRTEQGDSAMYLCASTSGQVSYNEQFFGPGTRLTVL.

The rearrangement links TRBV5-5 to TRBJ1-2; 9 bases agree with TRBD1. The V gene's germline CDR1 is SGHKS and CDR2 YYEKEE (reference sequence). V was pared by 5 bases and J by 0 bases, with 11 bases of the junction left unmatched. The CDR3 runs to 17 residues. As DNA, the CDR3 is TGTGCCAGCAGGTACCGGGACAGGGAAATCCCTAACTATGGCTACACCTTC. It yields the protein CASRYRDREIPNYGYTF. The variable domain in full, with the rest retrieved from reference TRBV5-5 and TRBJ1-2, is DAGVTQSPTHLIKTRGQQVTLRCSPISGHKSVSWYQQVLGQGPQFIFQYYEKEERGRGNFPDRFSARQFPNYSSELNVNALLLGDSALYLCASRYRDREIPNYGYTFGSGTRLTVV.

The chain employs TRBV5-6 and TRBJ1-5; no reliable D call. The germline V gene encodes CDR1 SGHDT and CDR2 YYEEEE. V was cut by 2 bases and J by 0 bases, with 9 bases left in between. CDR3 length: 15 amino acids. CDR3 bases: TGTGCCAGCAGCTTATCCACGGGTAGCAATCAGCCCCAGCATTTT. Translation gives CASSLSTGSNQPQHF.

The chain links TRBV5-1 to TRBJ2-1; D remains ambiguous. Germline V gene lookup returns CDR1 SGHRS and CDR2 YFSETQ. V was pared by 5 bases and J by 7 bases, with 31 bases between. CDR3 length equals 19 residues. The CDR3 is CASRRMEILVQTIENEQFF. DNA for the CDR3: TGCGCCAGCAGGAGGATGGAAATATTAGTTCAAACCATAGAGAATGAGCAGTTCTTC.

This clone was found a few times. The rearrangement links TRBV4-3 to TRBJ1-4; 10 nucleotides match TRBD1. The V segment lost 1 base and the J segment 6 bases; nucleotides outside the gene matches: 5. Germline assignment: CDR1 LGHNA and CDR2 YSLEER. The length of the CDR3 is 16 residues. The CDR3, as DNA: TGCGCCAGCAGCCAAGCCTTTGGGACAGGGGATGAAAAACTGTTTTTT. This gives the protein CASSQAFGTGDEKLFF.

This clone has a handful of counts. The rearrangement links TRBV6-5 to TRBJ1-1; D is uncertain. This CDR3 comprises 13 residues. Germline loops: CDR1 MNHEY, CDR2 SVGAGI. Trimming took 7 bases from V and 1 from J, leaving 10 bases between them. CDR3: CASNTYPNTEAFF. For the CDR3, the DNA is TGTGCCAGCAATACCTATCCGAACACTGAAGCTTTCTTT.

V and J are TRBV30 and TRBJ1-5, with a possible D match to TRBD1 (6 bases). The germline V gene has CDR1 GTSNPN and CDR2 SVGIG (reference sequence). The germline V and J ends were trimmed by 5 bases and 6 bases, with 14 bases remaining between them. This CDR3 has 13 amino acids. The CDR3 sequence is CAWEGHAGQPQHF. In DNA form, the CDR3 reads TGTGCCTGGGAGGGACATGCAGGTCAGCCCCAGCATTTT. The full variable domain, rest sourced from reference TRBV30 and TRBJ1-5, is SQTIHQWPATLVQPVGSPLSLECTVEGTSNPNLYWYRQAAGRGLQLLFYSVGIGQISSEVPQNLSASRPQDRQFILSSKKLLLSDSGFYLCAWEGHAGQPQHFGDGTRLSIL.

The rearrangement links TRBV6-1 to TRBJ1-3; TRBD1 agrees at 7 bases. The CDR3 sequence is 13 residues long. In germline, CDR1 is MNHNS, CDR2 SASEGT. V lost 6 bases to trimming and J lost 2 bases; unmatched junction nucleotides: 1. The CDR3 spells CASRGTAGNTIYF. The CDR3, as DNA: TGTGCCAGCAGGGGGACAGCTGGAAACACCATATATTTT.

The rearrangement joins TRBV4-3 to TRBJ1-1; TRBD1 matches 7 bases. The CDR3 totals 15 residues. Losses at the gene ends were 8 bases for V and 0 bases for J; bases not matched to a gene: 9. Germline V gene lookup returns CDR1 LGHNA and CDR2 YSLEER. CDR3 sequence (DNA): TGCGCCAGCGGCCCAGGGGGAAAAATGAACACTGAAGCTTTCTTT. Translated: CASGPGGKMNTEAFF.

This chain joins TRBV10-3 and TRBJ1-2; D gene unclear. Germline CDR1 is ENHRY and CDR2 is SYGVKD. V was shortened by 11 bases and J by 7 bases, with 35 bases between the two germline ends. The CDR3 consists of 18 residues. CDR3 sequence reads: CAVQKTLWAARGGRGYTF. The CDR3 DNA reads as TGTGCCGTCCAAAAAACATTATGGGCTGCGCGGGGTGGGCGTGGCTACACCTTC.

The V gene is TRBV7-6, the J gene TRBJ2-7, with D possibly being TRBD1 (5 bases). This CDR3 is built from 13 residues. Germline V gene sequence: CDR1 SGHVS, CDR2 FNYEAQ. Trimming removed 2 bases at V and 3 bases at J, with 8 bases between. The CDR3 region has the DNA TGTGCCAGCAGCTTATGGGGCGACTACGAGCAGTACTTC. Its protein is CASSLWGDYEQYF.

With respect to this clone: A read error may account for a junction end that differs from germline. The chain joins TRBV7-2 to TRBJ2-7; 7 positions agree with TRBD1. CDR1 SGHTA and CDR2 FQGNSA come from the germline V gene. This CDR3 region has 14 residues. The DNA of the CDR3 is TGTGCCAGCAGCTTAGACAGGGGCCCATACGAGCGGTACTTC. The encoded protein is CASSLDRGPYERYF. Using reference TRBV7-2 and TRBJ2-7 for the parts outside the CDR3, the full variable domain is GAGVSQSPSNKVTEKGKDVELRCDPISGHTALYWYRQSLGQGLEFLIYFQGNSAPDKSGLPSDRFSAERTGGSVSTLTIQRTQQEDSAVYLCASSLDRGPYERYFGPGTRLTVT.

This clone was counted once. DNA of the CDR3: TGTGCCATCAGGGGTTCGTCTGCGGGGGGTGGCGATGAGCAGTTCTTC. Protein: CAIRGSSAGGGDEQFF. The J gene is TRBJ2-1, the V gene TRBV10-3, with 8 positions matching TRBD2. Germline-derived CDR1 and CDR2 are ENHRY and SYGVKD. The CDR3 is made up of 16 amino acids. V dropped 6 bases and J dropped 8; count of bases not matched to a gene: 15.

The chain has TRBV9 and TRBJ1-3; possibly TRBD1 for D (5 bases). V was shortened by 3 bases and J by 0 bases, with 10 bases between the two germline ends. The CDR3 has 15 amino acids. Germline V gives CDR1 SGDLS, CDR2 YYNGEE. In nucleotides, the CDR3 is TGTGCCAGCAGCGGGCAGGGAAGCTCTGGAAACACCATATATTTT. The encoded protein is CASSGQGSSGNTIYF.

The V and J genes are TRBV18 and TRBJ2-5; 7 nucleotides agree with TRBD2. CDR3 size: 14 residues. V trimming: 5 bases; J trimming: 0 bases; junction bases outside the gene matches: 3. From germline, CDR1 is KGHSH and CDR2 LQKENI. In DNA form, the CDR3 reads TGTGCCAGCTCATTTCGGGGGGACCAAGAGACCCAGTACTTC. This translates into CASSFRGDQETQYF.

J is TRBJ2-7 and V is TRBV28, with D unresolved. Germline CDR1 and CDR2: MDHEN and SYDVKM. This CDR3 comprises 13 residues. V shed 7 bases and J shed 3 bases, with 13 bases lying between them. DNA for the CDR3: TGTGCCAGCATCGGCGAGAGACACTACGAGCAGTACTTC. Residues: CASIGERHYEQYF.

This chain connects TRBV25-1 to TRBJ1-1; the D gene is possibly TRBD1 (6 bases). The CDR3 contains 14 residues. The germline CDR1 and CDR2 sequences are MGHDK and SYGVNS. The germline V and J ends were trimmed by 10 bases and 5 bases, with 20 bases remaining between them. The CDR3 DNA follows: TGTGCCACCAGGGGCGCGGGAAGTAGGACTGAAGCTTTCTTT. Protein sequence: CATRGAGSRTEAFF.

The chain combines TRBV7-9 with TRBJ2-1, with 11 bases aligning to TRBD2. The trim removed 5 bases at V and 5 bases at J, leaving 5 bases unmatched. Germline V gives CDR1 SEHNR, CDR2 FQNEAQ (reference sequence). CDR3 size: 15 residues. The CDR3 region is CASSRMGLADNEQFF. CDR3 nucleotides: TGTGCCAGCAGCCGCATGGGACTAGCGGACAATGAGCAGTTCTTC.

The DNA for the CDR3 is TGTGCCAGCAGTGACTACAGGGACACTGAAGCTTTCTTT. Encoded protein: CASSDYRDTEAFF. The chain is built from TRBV6-5 and TRBJ1-1; TRBD1 might be the D (6 bases). Germline CDR1 MNHEY, CDR2 SVGAGI. The CDR3 has 13 amino acids. The V gene lost 5 bases and the J gene lost 3 bases, with 10 bases spanning the gap.

This sequence joins TRBV30 and TRBJ1-2; 10 bases are shared with TRBD1. Germline V gene data show CDR1 as GTSNPN and CDR2 as SVGIG (reference sequence). J lost 3 bases, V lost 7 bases, and 20 bases had no gene match. The CDR3 is made up of 18 amino acids. CDR3 in amino acids: CASKKPGQGRGRDYGYTF. DNA of the CDR3: TGTGCCTCGAAGAAGCCGGGACAGGGGAGGGGAAGGGACTATGGCTACACCTTC.